This T cell receptor beta chain is drawn from a study of shared T cell receptors in the human thymus. Produced via immunoSEQ multiplex PCR; TCRdb's table is partial and in-frame only. This table holds some 760,000 clones, around 85% found once. The V gene's germline CDR1 is SGHRS and CDR2 YFSETQ. The CDR3 has 18 amino acids. V lost 0 bases, J lost 1 base, and 19 bases lay in between. The same data also went into a second study, on human thymus T cells. Turning to that study: In corrective heart surgery, resections were taken, and these provided the thymus tissue.

Sequenced material: thymocytes. The genes are TRBV5-1 and TRBJ1-2; unclear D gene. This receptor was taken from a girl under three years old with a congenital heart defect. Written as DNA, the CDR3 is TGCGCCAGCAGCTTGGAGCGGGCGACCTATGCCCGTAACTATGGCTACACCTTC. It translates to CASSLERATYARNYGYTF.